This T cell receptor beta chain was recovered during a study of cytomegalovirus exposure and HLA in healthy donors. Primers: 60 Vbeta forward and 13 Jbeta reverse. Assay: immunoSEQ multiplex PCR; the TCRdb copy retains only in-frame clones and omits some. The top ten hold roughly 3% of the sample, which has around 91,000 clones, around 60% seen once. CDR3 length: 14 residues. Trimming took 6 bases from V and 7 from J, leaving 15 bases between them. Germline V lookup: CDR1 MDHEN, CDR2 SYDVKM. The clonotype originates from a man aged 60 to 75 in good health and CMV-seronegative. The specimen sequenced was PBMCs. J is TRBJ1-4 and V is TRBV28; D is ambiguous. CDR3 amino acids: CASSGSRVGEKLFF. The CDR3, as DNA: TGTGCCAGCAGCGGTAGCCGGGTGGGTGAAAAACTGTTTTTT.